The present T cell receptor (beta chain) was sequenced within a study of shared T cell receptors in the human thymus. From germline, CDR1 is MNHNY and CDR2 SVGAGI (reference sequence). The V end was cut by 1 base, the J end by 9 bases, with 10 bases between. This CDR3 comprises 13 residues. Only in-frame clones appear in the TCRdb table, and some are missing; sequencing was by immunoSEQ multiplex PCR. The table lists roughly 700,000 clones, over 75% of them singletons. These same data were also listed under a study on human thymus T cells. As that study records: What related research reported was that thymic repertoires overlapped highly among unrelated individuals.

The rearrangement joins TRBV6-6 to TRBJ2-1; D unresolved. The sequence was obtained from a boy in the first two years of life with a congenital heart defect. The source material was thymocytes. CDR3: CASSYWSLIEQFF. CDR3 bases: TGTGCCAGCAGTTACTGGAGTCTGATTGAGCAGTTCTTC.